This is a list of T cell receptor beta chains from one sample in a study of T cell responses to AZD1222 COVID-19 vaccine. The table came from immunoSEQ multiplex PCR; TCRdb's copy has only in-frame clones and leaves some out. The table has approximately 150,000 clones, around 92% seen once. The specimen comprised peripheral blood, sampled on day 0 of AZD1222 vaccination. The receptors stem from an adult in good health. CDR3s include the opening cysteine and the closing phenylalanine or tryptophan. D genes are given only for firm matches. Size tells how often a clone was seen (once, few, many) or the class of an expanded clone, and some rows leave it out.

-	TRBV4-3	TRBJ2-1	-	TGCGCCAGCAGCCAAGATAAAACCTGGGGTAACAATGAGCAGTTCTTC	CASSQDKTWGNNEQFF
-	TRBV12-3/TRBV12-4	TRBJ2-1	-	TGTGCCAGCAGACAGGGCTCCTACAATGAGCAGTTCTTC	CASRQGSYNEQFF
-	TRBV27	TRBJ1-1	TRBD1	TGTGCCAGCAGTCCGGGACAGGGCTTTTTCTACACTGAAGCTTTCTTT	CASSPGQGFFYTEAFF
-	TRBV5-6	TRBJ1-5	-	TGTGCCAGCAGCCTGGGGGGGGCCGGTAGCAATCAGCCCCAGCATTTT	CASSLGGAGSNQPQHF
-	TRBV27	TRBJ2-1	-	TGTGCCAGCAGCCCCTTGATATGGGGAGAAGCCAATGAGCAGTTCTTC	CASSPLIWGEANEQFF
-	TRBV5-6	TRBJ2-7	TRBD1	TGTGCCAGCAGCTACCAGGGGGCCCCTAACGAGCAGTACTTC	CASSYQGAPNEQYF
-	TRBV15	TRBJ1-4	-	TGTGCCACCAGCAGAGCCCAACAGGGATATAATGAAAAACTGTTTTTT	CATSRAQQGYNEKLFF
-	TRBV5-5	TRBJ1-3	-	TGTGCCAGCAGCCCTAACAGGGACTCTGGAAACACCATATATTTT	CASSPNRDSGNTIYF
-	TRBV11-3	TRBJ2-7	-	TGTGCCAGCAGCTTCCGCGATGGGGAGCAGTACTTC	CASSFRDGEQYF
-	TRBV14	TRBJ2-7	TRBD1	TGTGCCAGCAGCCAGGGGACAGGGTACACCTACGAGCAGTACTTC	CASSQGTGYTYEQYF
-	TRBV12-3/TRBV12-4	TRBJ2-7	-	TGTGCCAGCAGTTTGGGACGGTACTACGAGCAGTACTTC	CASSLGRYYEQYF
-	TRBV6-4	TRBJ1-6	TRBD1	TGTGCCAGCAGTGACTCAGGACAGGGTTCTTGCCTCCACTTT	CASSDSGQGSCLHF
-	TRBV6-5	TRBJ2-3	-	TGTGCCAGCTGGGGAGGAGGGCTGATGGTGGATACGCAGTATTTT	CASWGGGLMVDTQYF
-	TRBV5-4	TRBJ2-3	-	TGTGCCAGCAGCTCCGATATGGGGGAGCGGGCCACAGATACGCAGTATTTT	CASSSDMGERATDTQYF
-	TRBV9	TRBJ1-2	-	TGTGCCAGCAGCGGCGCCTATGGCTACACCTTC	CASSGAYGYTF
-	TRBV7-2	TRBJ1-6	-	TGTGCCAGCAGCTTAGGGGGGGCAGGTTCACCCCTCCACTTT	CASSLGGAGSPLHF
-	TRBV29-1	TRBJ2-7	-	TGCAGCGTGGGAACCCCAGCTAGCGAGCAGTACTTC	CSVGTPASEQYF
-	TRBV30	TRBJ1-1	-	TGTGCCTGGAATAAAGGGGCCTCTGAAGCTTTCTTT	CAWNKGASEAFF
-	TRBV30	TRBJ1-4	-	TGTGCCTGGAGCCAACAGGGAGGAAAACTGTTTTTT	CAWSQQGGKLFF
-	TRBV7-9	TRBJ2-1	TRBD1	TGTGCCAGCAGCCCAACGACAGGGTCTAATAATGAGCAGTTCTTC	CASSPTTGSNNEQFF
-	TRBV27	TRBJ1-2	TRBD1	TGTGCCAGCAGTTTCAGGGGGCTGGGGGCTAACTATGGCTACACCTTC	CASSFRGLGANYGYTF
-	TRBV5-1	TRBJ2-1	-	TGCGCCAGCACCCCAGGGAGCTCCTACAATGAGCAGTTCTTC	CASTPGSSYNEQFF
once	TRBV28	TRBJ1-1	TRBD1	TGTGCCAGCAGCCCGACAGGGGGCTTTGGGTACACTGAAGCTTTCTTT	CASSPTGGFGYTEAFF
-	TRBV7-9	TRBJ2-3	TRBD2	TGTGCCAGCAGCTTAGAGAAGCGGGGGGTCTCCACAGATACGCAGTATTTT	CASSLEKRGVSTDTQYF
-	TRBV6-4	TRBJ1-1	-	TGTGCCAGCAGTGAATACGGGGAGGGTACTGAAGCTTTCTTT	CASSEYGEGTEAFF
-	TRBV6-5	TRBJ1-2	-	TGTGCCAGCAGAGCTGTAACGATTCCCTATGGCTACACCTTC	CASRAVTIPYGYTF
-	TRBV18	TRBJ1-1	TRBD1	TGTGCCAGCTCCCCCGGGACAGGGGTATCAGAAGCTTTCTTT	CASSPGTGVSEAFF
-	TRBV11-2	TRBJ2-7	-	TGTGCCAGCAGCCCGGACGCTTCCTACGAGCAGTACTTC	CASSPDASYEQYF
-	TRBV27	TRBJ1-2	-	TGTGCCAGCAGCCCCCTTGGGCAGGGAGGCTACACCTTC	CASSPLGQGGYTF
-	TRBV10-3	TRBJ2-5	-	TGTGCCATCAGTGACACAGGGCTGCGCCAAGAGACCCAGTACTTC	CAISDTGLRQETQYF
-	TRBV18	TRBJ1-6	TRBD1	TGTGCCAGCTCACCACAGGGACAGGGAGGGAATTCACCCCTCCACTTT	CASSPQGQGGNSPLHF
-	TRBV5-6	TRBJ1-5	TRBD1	TGTGCCAGCAGCTATGGGACAGGGGGCGAGGGCAATCAGCCCCAGCATTTT	CASSYGTGGEGNQPQHF
-	TRBV7-2	TRBJ1-2	-	TGTGCCAGCAGCCGGGACCCGGGACTGTATGGCTACACCTTC	CASSRDPGLYGYTF
-	TRBV7-2	TRBJ1-5	-	TGTGCCAGCAGCTTAAATAGCAATCAGCCCCAGCATTTT	CASSLNSNQPQHF
-	TRBV9	TRBJ2-7	TRBD2	TGTGCCAGCAGTTCGGGAGGACTTGGAGACGAGCAGTACTTC	CASSSGGLGDEQYF
-	TRBV5-1	TRBJ2-6	-	TGCGCCAGCAGGGGAGATAGGGGGGCCAACGTCCTGACTTTC	CASRGDRGANVLTF
-	TRBV28	TRBJ1-3	-	TGTGCCAGCGGAACTCCGGTTTCCCAGTCCTACACCATATATTTT	CASGTPVSQSYTIYF
few	TRBV30	TRBJ2-7	TRBD1	TGTGCCCTGGCCGGGACAGGGGTTGTCGAGCAGTACTTC	CALAGTGVVEQYF
-	TRBV7-2	TRBJ1-3	TRBD1	TGTGCCAGCAGCTTAGACAGGGGATCCGGAAACACCATATATTTT	CASSLDRGSGNTIYF
-	TRBV6-5	TRBJ2-5	TRBD2	TGTGCCAGCAAGTGGGCGGGAGGGCAAGAGACCCAGTACTTC	CASKWAGGQETQYF